This T cell receptor (beta chain) is drawn from a study of OX40 agonist ivuxolimab in advanced cancers. Some clones are missing from TCRdb's copy, which holds only in-frame ones; the method was immunoSEQ multiplex PCR. The table shows roughly 66,000 clones, with roughly 80% occurring only once. Patients who had autoimmune disease history or got systemic immunosuppression were left out. CDR3 length equals 14 residues. Looked up from germline, CDR1 is SGDLS and CDR2 is YYNGEE. Trimming pared 0 bases from V and 4 bases from J, leaving 10 bases between. The clonotype comes from an adult with an advanced solid tumor such as melanoma, head and neck, liver or kidney cancer. This sample comprised CD4+ or CD8+ T cells sorted from blood, obtained in a trial of the OX40 agonist ivuxolimab. This chain links TRBV9 with TRBJ1-2; unclear D gene. CDR3 coding DNA: TGTGCCAGCAGCGTAGAGGAGGGAAGCTATGGCTACACCTTC. Translated: CASSVEEGSYGYTF.